The 11 T cell receptor beta chains in this list originate from one sample, sequenced in a study of immune cell composition in non-small cell lung cancer. TCRdb keeps only in-frame clones here, not all; method: immunoSEQ multiplex PCR. The table lists roughly 2,600 clones, 78% of them singletons. The sequenced sample was lung tumor tissue. These receptors were taken from a human donor with non-small cell lung cancer.

This chain joins TRBV5-1 and TRBJ2-7; D is perhaps TRBD2 (7 bases). The V gene's germline CDR1 is SGHRS and CDR2 YFSETQ. The CDR3 has 14 residues. V lost 2 bases and J 8 bases, leaving 17 bases between the germline ends. The CDR3 spells CASSFGSEGGKQYF. The CDR3 DNA follows: TGCGCCAGCAGCTTTGGCTCCGAGGGGGGGAAGCAGTACTTC.

This clone occurred a few times. The identical CDR3 is also encoded by other nucleotide sequences in the sample. This sequence joins TRBV19 and TRBJ2-3; D not certain. The CDR3 extends over 14 amino acids. The germline gives CDR1 LNHDA, CDR2 SQIVND (reference sequence). The V and J ends lost 5 bases and 0 bases respectively, with 9 bases between them. CDR3 nucleotides: TGTGCCAGTAGTCGTGGCGGTAGCACAGATACGCAGTATTTT. Translation gives CASSRGGSTDTQYF.

This chain connects TRBV29-1 to TRBJ1-1; 7 nucleotides match TRBD1. Germline CDR1 SQVTM, CDR2 ANQGSEA. Unmatched junction bases numbered 4, after V lost 5 bases and J lost 1 base. This CDR3 contains 13 residues. CDR3 bases: TGCAGCGTTCCGGGACAGCCGAACACTGAAGCTTTCTTT. Its protein is CSVPGQPNTEAFF. Looking up the rest from reference TRBV29-1 and TRBJ1-1 gives the full variable domain: SAVISQKPSRDICQRGTSLTIQCQVDSQVTMMFWYRQQPGQSLTLIATANQGSEATYESGFVIDKFPISRPNLTFSTLTVSNMSPEDSSIYLCSVPGQPNTEAFFGQGTRLTVV.

This chain joins TRBV10-2 and TRBJ2-2; the match to TRBD2 covers 7 bases. Germline CDR1 WSHSY, CDR2 SAAADI. Trimming cost V 0 bases and J 3 bases; bases outside gene matches: 1. The length of the CDR3 is 15 residues. CDR3 DNA sequence: TGCGCCAGCAGTGAGTCCGCGGGAGACACCGGGGAGCTGTTTTTT. This translates into CASSESAGDTGELFF.

This clone was counted a single time. The V gene is TRBV6-5, the J gene TRBJ1-6; D unresolved. Germline loops: CDR1 MNHEY, CDR2 SVGAGI. This CDR3 has 16 amino acids. With 2 bases removed from V and 0 bases from J, the gap between germline ends came to 8 bases. CDR3 region: CASSYRESSYNSPLHF. In DNA, the CDR3 is TGTGCCAGCAGTTACAGGGAGAGCTCCTATAATTCACCCCTCCACTTT.

The chain is built from TRBV19 and TRBJ1-4; D remains unclear. Trimming took 7 bases from V and 8 from J, leaving 14 bases between them. The CDR3 totals 13 residues. Looked up from germline, CDR1 is LNHDA and CDR2 is SQIVND (reference sequence). In nucleotides, the CDR3 is TGTGCCAGTACTCTCCCGGGGTCGGAAAAACTGTTTTTT. Translation: CASTLPGSEKLFF.

Comment on this clone: Germline is not matched at one junction end, which may reflect a read error. Other DNA sequences in this sample translate to the same CDR3. The chain couples TRBV30 to TRBJ2-2, with a possible D match to TRBD2 (6 bases). Per germline, CDR1 GTSNPN and CDR2 SVGIG (reference sequence). This CDR3 has 14 amino acids. Here the CDR3 reads CAWTTLMNTGELFF. The CDR3 DNA is TGCGCCTGGACTACGCTTATGAACACCGGGGAGCTGTTTTTT.

The chain carries TRBV6-5 and TRBJ2-5, with D maybe TRBD1 (5 bases). The CDR3 loop spans 14 amino acids. Per the germline V gene, CDR1 is MNHEY and CDR2 is SVGAGI. Between the trimmed V and J ends, which lost 5 bases and 3 bases, there was a span of 13 bases. The CDR3 sequence: CASSRAGQKETQYF. CDR3 bases: TGTGCCAGCAGTCGGGCAGGACAAAAAGAGACCCAGTACTTC.

The rearrangement links TRBV2 to TRBJ1-5; D might be TRBD1 (6 bases). The germline V and J ends were trimmed by 0 bases and 2 bases, with 11 bases remaining between them. The germline V gene has CDR1 SNHLY and CDR2 FYNNEI. The CDR3 is 16 residues long. CDR3 sequence reads: CASSEASGEGNQPQHF. The CDR3 nucleotides read TGTGCCAGCAGTGAAGCTTCAGGGGAAGGCAATCAGCCCCAGCATTTT.

This chain uses TRBV30 with TRBJ1-4; a possible D gene is TRBD1 (5 bases). V lost 2 bases and J lost 2, with 12 bases in between. This CDR3 is built from 15 residues. CDR1 and CDR2 from the germline V gene are GTSNPN and SVGIG (reference sequence). CDR3 coding DNA: TGTGCCTGGAGTCTCCGGGACTGGACTAATGAAAAACTGTTTTTT. Its protein product is CAWSLRDWTNEKLFF.

This chain links TRBV30 with TRBJ2-4, with 7 positions matching TRBD1. CDR1 and CDR2 from the germline V gene are GTSNPN and SVGIG (reference sequence). There are 13 residues in the CDR3. V lost 5 bases, J lost 6 bases, and 7 bases stayed unmatched. This CDR3 reads CAWEPGQRNIQYF. The DNA of the CDR3 is TGTGCCTGGGAACCGGGACAGAGAAACATTCAGTACTTC.